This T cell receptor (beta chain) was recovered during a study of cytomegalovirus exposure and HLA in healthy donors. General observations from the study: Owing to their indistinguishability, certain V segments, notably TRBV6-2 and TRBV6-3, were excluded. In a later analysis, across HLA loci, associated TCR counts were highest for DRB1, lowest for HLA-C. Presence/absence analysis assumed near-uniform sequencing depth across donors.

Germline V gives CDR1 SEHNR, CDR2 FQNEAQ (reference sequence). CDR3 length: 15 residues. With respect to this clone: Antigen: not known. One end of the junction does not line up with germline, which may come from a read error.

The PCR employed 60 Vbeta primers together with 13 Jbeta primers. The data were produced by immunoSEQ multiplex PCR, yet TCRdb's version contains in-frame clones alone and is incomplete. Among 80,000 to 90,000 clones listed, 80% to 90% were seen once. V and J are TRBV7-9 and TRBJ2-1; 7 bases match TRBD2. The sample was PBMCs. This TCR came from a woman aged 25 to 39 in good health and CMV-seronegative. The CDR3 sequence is CSSSPSGNSYNEQFF. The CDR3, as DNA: TGTTCCAGCAGCCCTAGCGGAAACTCCTACAATGAGCAGTTCTTC.